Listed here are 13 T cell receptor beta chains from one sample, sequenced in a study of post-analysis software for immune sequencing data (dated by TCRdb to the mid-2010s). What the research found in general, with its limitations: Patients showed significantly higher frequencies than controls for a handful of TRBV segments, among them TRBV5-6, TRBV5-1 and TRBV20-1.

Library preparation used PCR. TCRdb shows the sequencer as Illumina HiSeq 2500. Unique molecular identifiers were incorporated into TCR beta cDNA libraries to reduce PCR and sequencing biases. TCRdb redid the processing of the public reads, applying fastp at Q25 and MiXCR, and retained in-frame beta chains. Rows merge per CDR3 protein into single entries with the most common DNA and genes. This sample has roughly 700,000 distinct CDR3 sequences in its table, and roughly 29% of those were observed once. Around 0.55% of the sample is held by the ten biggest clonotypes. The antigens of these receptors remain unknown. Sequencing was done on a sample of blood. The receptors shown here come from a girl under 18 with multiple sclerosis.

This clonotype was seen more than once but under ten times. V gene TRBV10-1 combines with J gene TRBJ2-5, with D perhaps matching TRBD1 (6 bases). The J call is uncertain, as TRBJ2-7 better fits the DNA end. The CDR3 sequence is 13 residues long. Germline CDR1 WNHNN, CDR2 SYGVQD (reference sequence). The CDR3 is CASSESGRGEQYF. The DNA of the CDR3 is TGCGCCAGCAGTGAGTCAGGCAGGGGCGAGCAGTACTTC.

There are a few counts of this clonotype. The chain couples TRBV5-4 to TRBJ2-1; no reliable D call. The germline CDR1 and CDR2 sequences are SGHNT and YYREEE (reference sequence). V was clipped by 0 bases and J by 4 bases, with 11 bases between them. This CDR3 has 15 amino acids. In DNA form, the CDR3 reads TGTGCCAGCAGCTTGGCGGCGGCTTATTACAATGAGCAGTTCTTC. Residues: CASSLAAAYYNEQFF.

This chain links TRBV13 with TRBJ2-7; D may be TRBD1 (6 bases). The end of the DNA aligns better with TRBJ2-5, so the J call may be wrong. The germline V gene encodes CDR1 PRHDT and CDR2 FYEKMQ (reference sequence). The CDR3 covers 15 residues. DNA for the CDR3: TGTGCCAGCAGCTTAGACAGGGCCAACCAAGAGACCCAGTACTTC. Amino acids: CASSLDRANQETQYF.

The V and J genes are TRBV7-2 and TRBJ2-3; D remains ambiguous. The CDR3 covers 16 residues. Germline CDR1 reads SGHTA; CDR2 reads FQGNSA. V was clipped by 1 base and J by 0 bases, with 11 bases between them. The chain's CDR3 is CASSLVAFTSTDTQYF. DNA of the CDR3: TGTGCCAGCAGCTTAGTAGCTTTTACTAGCACAGATACGCAGTATTTT.

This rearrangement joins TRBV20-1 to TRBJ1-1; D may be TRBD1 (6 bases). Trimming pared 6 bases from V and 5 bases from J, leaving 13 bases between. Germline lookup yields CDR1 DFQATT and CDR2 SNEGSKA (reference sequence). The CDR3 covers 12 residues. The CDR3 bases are TGCAGTGCCCCAGGGGTTGGGACTGAAGCTTTCTTT. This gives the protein CSAPGVGTEAFF.

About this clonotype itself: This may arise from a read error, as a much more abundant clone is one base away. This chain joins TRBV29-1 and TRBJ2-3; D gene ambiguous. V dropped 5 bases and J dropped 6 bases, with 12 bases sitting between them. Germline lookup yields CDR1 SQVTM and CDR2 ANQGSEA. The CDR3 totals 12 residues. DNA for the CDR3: TGCAGCGTTCGCTTAGACGGGGATACGCAGTATTTT. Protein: CSVRLDGDTQYF.

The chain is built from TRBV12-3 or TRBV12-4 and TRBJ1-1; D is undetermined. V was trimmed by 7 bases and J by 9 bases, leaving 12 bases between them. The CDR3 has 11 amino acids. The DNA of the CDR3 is TGTGCCAGCAAGGAGAGTTGGAAAGCTTTCTTT. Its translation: CASKESWKAFF.

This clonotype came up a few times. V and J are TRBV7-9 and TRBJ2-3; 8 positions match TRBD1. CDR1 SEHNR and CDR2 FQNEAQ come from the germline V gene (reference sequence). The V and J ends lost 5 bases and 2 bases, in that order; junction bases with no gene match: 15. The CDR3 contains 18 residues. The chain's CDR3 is CASSRRMGQAKFTDTQYF. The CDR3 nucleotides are TGTGCCAGCAGCCGCAGGATGGGACAGGCCAAATTCACAGATACGCAGTATTTT.

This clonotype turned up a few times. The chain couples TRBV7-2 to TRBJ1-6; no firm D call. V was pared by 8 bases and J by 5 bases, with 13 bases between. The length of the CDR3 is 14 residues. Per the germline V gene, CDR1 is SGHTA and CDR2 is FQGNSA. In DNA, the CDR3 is TGTGCCAGCGGCAGAACCCCGAATAATTCACCCCTCCACTTT. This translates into CASGRTPNNSPLHF.

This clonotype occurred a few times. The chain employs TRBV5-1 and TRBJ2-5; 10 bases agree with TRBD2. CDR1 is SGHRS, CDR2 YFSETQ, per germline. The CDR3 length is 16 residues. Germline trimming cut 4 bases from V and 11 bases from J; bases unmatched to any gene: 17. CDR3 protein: CASSDPLAGGYNEQYF. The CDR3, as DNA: TGCGCCAGCAGCGACCCCTTAGCGGGGGGTTACAATGAGCAGTACTTC.

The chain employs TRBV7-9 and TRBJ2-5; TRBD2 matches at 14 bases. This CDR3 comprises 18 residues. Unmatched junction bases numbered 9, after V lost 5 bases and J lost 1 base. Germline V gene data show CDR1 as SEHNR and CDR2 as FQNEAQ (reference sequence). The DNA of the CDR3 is TGTGCCAGCAGCCGGGGGACTAGCGGGAGTGGGGCCCAAGAGACCCAGTACTTC. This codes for CASSRGTSGSGAQETQYF. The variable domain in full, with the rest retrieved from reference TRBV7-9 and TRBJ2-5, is DTGVSQNPRHKITKRGQNVTFRCDPISEHNRLYWYRQTLGQGPEFLTYFQNEAQLEKSRLLSDRFSAERPKGSFSTLEIQRTEQGDSAMYLCASSRGTSGSGAQETQYFGPGTRLLVL.

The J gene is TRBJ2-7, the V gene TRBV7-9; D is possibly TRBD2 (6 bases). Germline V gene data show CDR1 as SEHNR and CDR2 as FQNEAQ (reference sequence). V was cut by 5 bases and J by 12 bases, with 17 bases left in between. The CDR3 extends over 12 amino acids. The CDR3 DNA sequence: TGTGCCAGCAGCGATCTTGGGGAGGCAGTGTACTTC. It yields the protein CASSDLGEAVYF.

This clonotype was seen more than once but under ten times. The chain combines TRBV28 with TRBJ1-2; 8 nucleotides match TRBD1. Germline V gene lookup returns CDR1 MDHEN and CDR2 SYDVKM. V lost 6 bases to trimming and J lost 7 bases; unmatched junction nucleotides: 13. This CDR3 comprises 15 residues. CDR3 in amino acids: CASSPPRTGRVGYTF. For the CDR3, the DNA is TGTGCCAGCAGCCCCCCCCGGACAGGGAGAGTTGGCTACACCTTC.